The T cell receptor (beta chain) under discussion was sequenced for a study of blood T cell repertoires in COVID-19. Whole-study context: Specimens from acute and convalescent COVID-19 originated in the United States, Italy and Spain. T cells, B-cell-depleted T cells, or PBMCs provided the cDNA or gDNA that served as material.

The V gene end was trimmed by 2 bases and the J gene end by 6 bases; junction bases not matched to a gene: 0. The germline V gene encodes CDR1 SGHTA and CDR2 FQGNSA. The CDR3 spans 12 residues. Under the authors' procedure: Amplification of reference gene primers provided the estimated nucleated cell counts. Method: immunoSEQ multiplex PCR; TCRdb's copy keeps in-frame clones and lacks some. V, J and clone size are those of that table, while D and trimming were read from the DNA. Of about 130,000 clones listed, about 91% were seen once; the top ten hold 10%. The chain carries TRBV7-2 and TRBJ1-1, with TRBD1 matching over 7 bases. The sample was peripheral blood. The sequence came from a man in his fifties with acute or convalescent COVID-19. DNA for the CDR3: TGTGCCAGCAGCTTACAGGGGGCTGAAGCTTTCTTT. Amino acids: CASSLQGAEAFF.